Below are 17 T cell receptor beta chains sequenced from a single sample in a study of T cell responses to AZD1222 COVID-19 vaccine. Produced via immunoSEQ multiplex PCR; TCRdb's table is partial and in-frame only. The sample has about 78,000 clones, around 90% seen once; the top ten hold more than 5%. The sequenced sample was peripheral blood, obtained on day 0 of MenACWY control vaccination. These receptors originate from an adult in good health.

The chain has TRBV15 and TRBJ1-2; maybe TRBD1 (6 bases). V lost 5 bases, J lost 4 bases, and 20 bases lay in between. The CDR3 is 16 amino acids. In germline, CDR1 is LNHNV, CDR2 YYDKDF (reference sequence). The CDR3 region is CATSARGQGGGYGYTF. Written as DNA, the CDR3 is TGTGCCACCAGCGCCAGGGGCCAAGGGGGGGGCTATGGCTACACCTTC.

The V call is TRBV11-3, the J call TRBJ2-3; 9 nucleotides line up with TRBD1. Germline assignment: CDR1 SGHNT and CDR2 YENEEA. Germline trimming cut 8 bases from V and 2 bases from J; bases unmatched to any gene: 8. This CDR3 is built from 15 residues. CDR3 DNA sequence: TGTGCCAGCGGATCGGGACAGGGATACACAGATACGCAGTATTTT. Translating it yields CASGSGQGYTDTQYF.

This chain connects TRBV7-2 to TRBJ2-3, with D perhaps TRBD2 (6 bases). The CDR3 is made up of 15 amino acids. CDR1 is SGHTA, CDR2 FQGNSA, per germline. Between the trimmed V and J ends, which lost 2 bases and 6 bases, there was a span of 15 bases. The CDR3 sequence is CASSLLEGAQDTQYF. Written as DNA, the CDR3 is TGTGCCAGCAGCTTATTGGAGGGAGCACAGGATACGCAGTATTTT.

This clone was recorded once. This chain joins TRBV7-2 and TRBJ2-1; D remains ambiguous. The germline V and J ends were trimmed by 1 base and 12 bases, with 16 bases remaining between them. Germline CDR1 reads SGHTA; CDR2 reads FQGNSA. CDR3 length: 14 amino acids. The CDR3 nucleotides are TGTGCCAGCAGCTTAGGCTGGACGTTAAGTGCGCAGTTCTTC. This encodes CASSLGWTLSAQFF.

The chain combines TRBV6-2 or TRBV6-3 with TRBJ2-7; 8 bases map to TRBD1. CDR1 MNHEY and CDR2 SVGEGT come from the germline V gene. Trimming at V came to 0 bases and at J to 6 bases, leaving 10 bases not matched to a gene. The CDR3 has 16 residues. CDR3 sequence reads: CASSYSIGQGLREQYF. The CDR3 region has the DNA TGTGCCAGCAGTTACTCGATTGGACAGGGCCTCCGCGAGCAGTACTTC.

The chain has TRBV24-1 and TRBJ1-5, with TRBD1 matching 8 bases. V was clipped by 4 bases and J by 6 bases; unmatched bases: 4. Germline lookup yields CDR1 KGHDR and CDR2 SFDVKD. The CDR3 is 14 amino acids. The CDR3 loop reads CATSDSDRGQPQHF. CDR3 nucleotide sequence: TGTGCCACCAGTGACTCCGACAGGGGTCAGCCCCAGCATTTT.

The genes are TRBV7-9 and TRBJ1-2; 7 bases are a match to TRBD1. The CDR3 has 13 amino acids. Per germline, CDR1 SEHNR and CDR2 FQNEAQ (reference sequence). With V trimmed by 5 bases and J by 3 bases, 3 bases remained unmatched. CDR3 sequence reads: CASSRDSDYGYTF. CDR3 coding DNA: TGTGCCAGCAGCCGGGACAGTGACTATGGCTACACCTTC.

In the case of this clone: A read error may account for a junction end that differs from germline. The rearrangement joins TRBV7-7 to TRBJ2-2, with D possibly called TRBD1 or TRBD2 (5 bases each). Germline CDR1 and CDR2: SSHAT and FNYEAQ (reference sequence). The CDR3 sequence is 16 residues long. The CDR3 region is CASSKGQGPNTGELFF. CDR3 DNA: TGTGCTAGCAGCAAAGGCCAGGGACCCAACACCGGGGAGCTGTTTTTT.

This rearrangement joins TRBV4-3 to TRBJ1-1; D is ambiguous. Germline loops: CDR1 LGHNA, CDR2 YSLEER. The CDR3 spans 14 residues. The germline V and J ends were trimmed by 1 base and 0 bases, with 6 bases remaining between them. CDR3 sequence reads: CASSQVLMNTEAFF. CDR3 nucleotide sequence: TGCGCCAGCAGCCAAGTTCTGATGAACACTGAAGCTTTCTTT.

The chain recombines TRBV14 with TRBJ2-1; 7 bases are shared with TRBD1. Per germline, CDR1 SGHDN and CDR2 FVKESK. V lost 4 bases to trimming and J lost 7 bases; unmatched junction nucleotides: 10. This CDR3 has 15 amino acids. CDR3 in amino acids: CASSRAVTGRNEQFF. Here the CDR3 DNA reads TGTGCCAGCAGCCGGGCTGTGACAGGGCGGAATGAGCAGTTCTTC.

V and J are TRBV4-3 and TRBJ1-3; D is undetermined. Germline CDR1 and CDR2: LGHNA and YSLEER. The ends were cut back, 0 bases at V and 0 bases at J, with 9 bases in the middle. This CDR3 is built from 16 residues. The CDR3 loop is CASSQDAKSSGNTIYF. Here the CDR3 DNA reads TGCGCCAGCAGCCAAGATGCCAAGAGCTCTGGAAACACCATATATTTT.

This clone was seen only a few times. V usage is TRBV6-5 and J usage is TRBJ2-4, with TRBD2 identical over 7 bases. V was clipped by 6 bases and J by 6 bases; unmatched bases: 2. The CDR3 loop spans 12 amino acids. In germline, CDR1 is MNHEY, CDR2 SVGAGI. DNA of the CDR3: TGTGCCAGCAGCCGGGGGGTAAACATTCAGTACTTC. This encodes CASSRGVNIQYF.

This clone was recorded once. The chain uses TRBV6-5 and TRBJ2-7, with D tentatively TRBD2 (6 bases). The germline V gene encodes CDR1 MNHEY and CDR2 SVGAGI. Trimming took off 8 bases at V and 1 base at J, with 15 bases between the two ends. The CDR3 is 14 residues long. CDR3 protein: CASRRARGSYEQYF. As DNA, the CDR3 is TGTGCCAGCCGGAGGGCCCGGGGATCCTACGAGCAGTACTTC.

J is TRBJ1-5 and V is TRBV4-1; tentatively, D is TRBD1 (5 bases). V was cut by 0 bases and J by 4 bases, with 10 bases left in between. Looked up from germline, CDR1 is MGHRA and CDR2 is YSYEKL. This CDR3 has 15 residues. CDR3 loop: CASSQEGRGNQPQHF. The CDR3 nucleotides read TGCGCCAGCAGCCAAGAAGGGCGGGGGAATCAGCCCCAGCATTTT.

The chain couples TRBV5-1 to TRBJ2-5; 8 nucleotides align to TRBD2. J lost 2 bases, V lost 4 bases, and 4 bases had no gene match. The CDR3 totals 14 residues. Germline CDR1 is SGHRS and CDR2 is YFSETQ. In DNA, the CDR3 is TGCGCCAGCAGCGTTTCGGGGGGGCAAGAGACCCAGTACTTC. Translated, it gives CASSVSGGQETQYF. Full variable domain (remainder filled in from reference TRBV5-1 and TRBJ2-5): KAGVTQTPRYLIKTRGQQVTLSCSPISGHRSVSWYQQTPGQGLQFLFEYFSETQRNKGNFPGRFSGRQFSNSRSEMNVSTLELGDSALYLCASSVSGGQETQYFGPGTRLLVL.

This sequence joins TRBV15 and TRBJ1-1, with 7 bases identical to TRBD1. The CDR3 extends over 16 amino acids. The V and J ends lost 5 bases and 4 bases, in that order; junction bases with no gene match: 13. Germline loops: CDR1 LNHNV, CDR2 YYDKDF (reference sequence). CDR3 residues: CATSDGTAILGTEAFF. The CDR3 DNA reads TGTGCCACCAGCGATGGGACAGCCATTTTGGGCACTGAAGCTTTCTTT.

The rearrangement links TRBV5-1 to TRBJ1-1, with 7 positions matching TRBD1. CDR3 length: 15 residues. Germline trimming cut 0 bases from V and 0 bases from J; bases unmatched to any gene: 2. Germline V gene sequence: CDR1 SGHRS, CDR2 YFSETQ. The CDR3 coding sequence is TGCGCCAGCAGCTTGGGTGGACAGGTGAACACTGAAGCTTTCTTT. Translation: CASSLGGQVNTEAFF.